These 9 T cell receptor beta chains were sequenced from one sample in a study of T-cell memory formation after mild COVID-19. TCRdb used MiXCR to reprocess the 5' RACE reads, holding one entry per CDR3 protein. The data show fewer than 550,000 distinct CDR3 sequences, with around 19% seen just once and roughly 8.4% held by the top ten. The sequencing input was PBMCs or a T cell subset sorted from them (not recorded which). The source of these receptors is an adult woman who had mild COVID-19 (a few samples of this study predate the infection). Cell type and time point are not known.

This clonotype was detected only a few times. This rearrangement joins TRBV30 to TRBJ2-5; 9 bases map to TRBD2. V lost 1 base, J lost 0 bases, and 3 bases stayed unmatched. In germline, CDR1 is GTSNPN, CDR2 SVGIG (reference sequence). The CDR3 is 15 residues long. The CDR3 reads CAWSETSGYQETQYF. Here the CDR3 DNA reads TGTGCCTGGAGTGAAACTAGCGGGTACCAAGAGACCCAGTACTTC. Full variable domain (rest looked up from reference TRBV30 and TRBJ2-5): SQTIHQWPATLVQPVGSPLSLECTVEGTSNPNLYWYRQAAGRGLQLLFYSVGIGQISSEVPQNLSASRPQDRQFILSSKKLLLSDSGFYLCAWSETSGYQETQYFGPGTRLLVL.

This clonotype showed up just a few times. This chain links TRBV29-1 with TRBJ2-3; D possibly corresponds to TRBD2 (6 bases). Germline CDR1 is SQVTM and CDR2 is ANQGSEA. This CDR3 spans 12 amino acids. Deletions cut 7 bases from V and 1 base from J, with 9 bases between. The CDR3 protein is CSGEVGTDTQYF. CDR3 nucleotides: TGCAGCGGGGAGGTGGGCACAGATACGCAGTATTTT.

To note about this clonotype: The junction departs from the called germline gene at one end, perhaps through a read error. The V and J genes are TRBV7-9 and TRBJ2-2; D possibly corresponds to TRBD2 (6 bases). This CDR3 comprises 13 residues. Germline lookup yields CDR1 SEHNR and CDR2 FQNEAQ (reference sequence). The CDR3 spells CTSTRGYTGELFF. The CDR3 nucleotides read TGTACCAGCACCCGGGGGTACACCGGGGAGCTGTTTTTT.

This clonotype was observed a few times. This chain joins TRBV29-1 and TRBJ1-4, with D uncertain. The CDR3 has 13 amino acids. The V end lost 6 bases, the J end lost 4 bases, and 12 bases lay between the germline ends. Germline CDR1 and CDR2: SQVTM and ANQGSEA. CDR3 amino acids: CSVKRDDNEKLFF. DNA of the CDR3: TGCAGCGTGAAACGGGATGATAATGAAAAACTGTTTTTT. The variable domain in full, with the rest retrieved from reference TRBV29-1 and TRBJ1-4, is SAVISQKPSRDICQRGTSLTIQCQVDSQVTMMFWYRQQPGQSLTLIATANQGSEATYESGFVIDKFPISRPNLTFSTLTVSNMSPEDSSIYLCSVKRDDNEKLFFGSGTQLSVL.

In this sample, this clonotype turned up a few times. The CDR3 loop reads CASSQLSGTDTQYF. CDR3 coding DNA: TGTGCCAGCAGCCAATTAAGTGGGACAGATACGCAGTATTTT. The gene calls are TRBV7-9 and TRBJ2-3; unclear D gene. Trimming removed 5 bases at V and 3 bases at J, with 12 bases between. Germline-derived CDR1 and CDR2 are SEHNR and FQNEAQ (reference sequence). The CDR3 consists of 14 residues.

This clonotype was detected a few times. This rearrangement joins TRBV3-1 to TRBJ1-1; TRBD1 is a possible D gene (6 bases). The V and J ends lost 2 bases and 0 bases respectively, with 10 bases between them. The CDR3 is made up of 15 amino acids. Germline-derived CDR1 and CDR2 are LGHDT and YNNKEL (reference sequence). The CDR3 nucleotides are TGTGCCAGCAGCCAAACAGGGTTGGTGAACACTGAAGCTTTCTTT. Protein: CASSQTGLVNTEAFF.

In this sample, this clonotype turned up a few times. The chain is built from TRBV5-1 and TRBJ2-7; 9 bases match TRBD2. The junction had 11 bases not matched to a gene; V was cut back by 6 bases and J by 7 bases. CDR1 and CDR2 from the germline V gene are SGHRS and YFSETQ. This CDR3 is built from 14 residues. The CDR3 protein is CASKRGDANLEQYF. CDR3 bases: TGCGCCAGCAAGCGGGGGGATGCCAATTTGGAGCAGTACTTC.

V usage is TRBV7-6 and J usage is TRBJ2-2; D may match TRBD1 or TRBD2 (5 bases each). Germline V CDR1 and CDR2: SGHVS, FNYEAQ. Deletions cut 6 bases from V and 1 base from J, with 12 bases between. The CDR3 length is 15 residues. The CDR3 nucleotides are TGTGCCAGCAGGGCCGGGACCATGAACACCGGGGAGCTGTTTTTT. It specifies CASRAGTMNTGELFF. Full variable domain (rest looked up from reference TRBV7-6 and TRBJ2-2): GAGVSQSPRYKVTKRGQDVALRCDPISGHVSLYWYRQALGQGPEFLTYFNYEAQQDKSGLPNDRFSAERPEGSISTLTIQRTEQRDSAMYRCASRAGTMNTGELFFGEGSRLTVL.

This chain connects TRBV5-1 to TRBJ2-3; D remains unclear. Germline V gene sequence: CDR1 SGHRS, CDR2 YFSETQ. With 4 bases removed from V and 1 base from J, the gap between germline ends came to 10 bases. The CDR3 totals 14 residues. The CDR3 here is CASSLTAGTDTQYF. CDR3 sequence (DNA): TGCGCCAGCAGCCTAACGGCCGGCACAGATACGCAGTATTTT.